This TCR beta chain derives from a study of shared clonotypes between healthy human individuals. CDR1 and CDR2 from the germline V gene are LNHDA and SQIVND (reference sequence). Trimming removed 8 bases from V and 2 bases from J; junction bases left unmatched: 8. The CDR3 has 14 amino acids. Produced via immunoSEQ multiplex PCR; TCRdb's table is partial and in-frame only. Seen here are about 2.4 million clones, over 85% observed once, and the top ten hold 0.36%. Material for sequencing was naive CD4+ T cells from PBMCs. The subset denotes: CD45RA+ positively selected. This chain joins TRBV19 and TRBJ1-1, with TRBD1 identical over 7 bases. This sequence was found in a man between 18 and 29 years old in good health. Some clones in this sample may be carry-over from other donors' samples. The CDR3 region has the DNA TGTGCCAGTGGAAAGACAGGGATAAACACTGAAGCTTTCTTT. Its protein product is CASGKTGINTEAFF.